This TCR beta chain derives from a study of T cells in Graves' hyperthyroidism and ophthalmopathy. Study-level findings and limits: Most clonotypes expanded in thyroid above 0.001 were likewise present in blood.

This clonotype was seen many times. Antigen: not known. PBMCs were sourced from roughly 9.3 ml fresh peripheral blood. Trimming left V 0 bases short and J 6 bases short, with 15 bases between. Germline lookup yields CDR1 GTSNPN and CDR2 SVGIG (reference sequence). CDR3 size: 15 residues. Amplified TCR beta CDR3 regions came from RNA transcripts. HTBI primers drove first-round RT-PCR of the TCR CDR3. Via MiXCR, TCRdb re-called the multiplex PCR reads, giving one row per CDR3 protein. The data contain about 600,000 distinct CDR3 sequences, approximately 15% of them singletons. The clonotype originates from a young woman with Graves' ophthalmopathy. Sequenced material: blood. V gene TRBV30 combines with J gene TRBJ2-1, with D maybe TRBD2 (5 bases). CDR3 region: CAWSVGSSRGNEQFF. CDR3 coding DNA: TGTGCCTGGAGTGTCGGGTCTAGCCGTGGCAATGAGCAGTTCTTC.